Described below is a single TCR beta chain sequence and its context. Its target is unknown. A universal primer site and UMIs were added as TCR cDNA was made by 5'RACE template switching. In TCRdb, the 5' RACE reads were re-called with MiXCR into one record per CDR3 protein. The table records under 500,000 distinct CDR3 sequences, around 20% of them present only once. V was cut by 8 bases and J by 4 bases, with 9 bases left in between. Per the germline V gene, CDR1 is MNHEY and CDR2 is SMNVEV (reference sequence). CDR3 length equals 13 residues. The data were taken from a study of T cells after yellow fever vaccination. Study context: Low-cell-number fractions were prepared with SMART-Seq v4 Ultra Low Input. General observations from the study: Any FACS-sorted repertoire could hold abundant clonotypes that contaminate it from the bulk population.

The sequence was collected from a man aged 18 to 30 who received the YFV17D yellow fever vaccine. This specimen was PBMCs, taken before the yellow fever booster vaccination. The V and J genes are TRBV27 and TRBJ2-6; D is tentatively TRBD1 or TRBD2 (5 bases each). The CDR3 reads CASLGVGANVLTF. The CDR3 DNA is TGTGCCAGCTTGGGGGTAGGGGCCAACGTCCTGACTTTC.